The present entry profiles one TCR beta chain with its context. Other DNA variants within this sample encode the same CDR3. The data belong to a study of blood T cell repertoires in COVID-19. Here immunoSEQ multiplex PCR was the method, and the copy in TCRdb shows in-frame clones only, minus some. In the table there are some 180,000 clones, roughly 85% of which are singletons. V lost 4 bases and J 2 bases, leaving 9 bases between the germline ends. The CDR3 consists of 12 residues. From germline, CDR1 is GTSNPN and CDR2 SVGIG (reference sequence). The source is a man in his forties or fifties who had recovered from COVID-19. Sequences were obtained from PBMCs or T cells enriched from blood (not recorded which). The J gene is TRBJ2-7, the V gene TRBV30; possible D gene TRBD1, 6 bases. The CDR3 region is CAWKQGTYEQYF. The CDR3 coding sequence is TGTGCCTGGAAACAGGGCACCTACGAGCAGTACTTC.